This T cell receptor (beta chain) was sequenced during a study of shared clonotypes between healthy human individuals. The study, taken as a whole, reports: Enrolling few donors narrowed the genetic and exposure-history diversity that was represented. Naive subsets generally exceeded memory subsets in estimated richness.

About this clone: As yet, its antigen is unknown.

The germline V gene has CDR1 SGHVS and CDR2 FQNEAQ. Between the trimmed V and J ends, which lost 1 base and 7 bases, there was a span of 10 bases. CDR3 length: 13 amino acids. In the authors' methods: ImmunoSEQ sequences covered only the junction and lacked quality scores; filtering therefore differed. The table came from immunoSEQ multiplex PCR; TCRdb's copy has only in-frame clones and leaves some out. The DNA gave D and trimming, while V, J and clone size come from that table. The data show around 1.9 million clones, around 93% seen once. Naive CD8 cells comprised CD45RO-negative, CCR7-positively selected cells, excluding terminally differentiated effector memory CD45RA+ cells. Healthy HIV-negative adults without recent acute infections or vaccinations served as donors.

V usage is TRBV7-8 and J usage is TRBJ1-1; D not resolved. The sequence was obtained from a man between 18 and 35 years old in good health. Some clones in this sample may be carry-over from other donors' samples. Input material: naive CD8+ T cells from PBMCs. CDR3 loop: CASSLDYGVEAFF. In nucleotides, the CDR3 is TGTGCCAGCAGCTTAGATTATGGGGTTGAAGCTTTCTTT.